This T cell receptor beta chain was sequenced during a study of T cells in Graves' hyperthyroidism and ophthalmopathy (dated by TCRdb to about 2019). Context from the whole study: Peripheral blood was collected at initial diagnosis, before any treatment. To identify TCR V-J signatures that set the groups apart, the researchers used a discovery cohort of 100 patients, made up of under 50 with Graves' ophthalmopathy and approximately 57 with stable Graves' hyperthyroidism. Prospective prediction of ophthalmopathy was tested in an independent validation cohort consisting of under 20 hyperthyroidism patients and over 15 patients who later progressed to ophthalmopathy. The approximately 100 discovery patients were divided at random into training and test sets in a 7:3 ratio. Thyroid tissue and blood T-cell repertoires from about 6 Graves' hyperthyroidism patients were also compared in the study. After sampling, hyperthyroidism patients received methimazole starting at 30 mg daily, and ophthalmopathy patients received high-dose intravenous methylprednisolone. The paper describes TCR Vbeta CDR3 sequencing of 135 peripheral blood samples, made up of around 41 ophthalmopathy patients, roughly 80 hyperthyroidism patients and some 17 progressor patients. What the research found in general, with its limitations: Most expanded thyroid clonotypes (frequency above 0.001) were also detected in blood, a finding suggesting that blood repertoires may reflect thyroid immune responses. Sample size was not statistically predetermined, and investigators were not blinded to group allocation. In validation, the model predicted progression to ophthalmopathy with about 71% sensitivity and around 72% specificity, a median of approximately 6.5 months before onset. A 13 V-J signature model separated ophthalmopathy from stable hyperthyroidism, with 87.88% sensitivity and roughly 84% specificity in cross-validation and 80%/75% in testing.

Ophthalmopathy patients had moderately to severely active disease, Clinical Activity Score of at least 3, NOSPECS grade of at least 4, and duration under 3 months. The study excluded patients with uncontrolled infections, other autoimmune diseases, pregnancy or lactation. Diagnoses were established on the basis of clinical symptoms, serum thyroxine and TRAb, thyroid ultrasound, and orbital computed tomography. PBMCs were isolated from 10 ml of fresh peripheral blood by Ficoll-Paque density gradient centrifugation. Total RNA was extracted with Trizol reagent, and quality was checked on an Agilent 2100 Bioanalyzer. Comment on this clonotype: No cognate antigen has been identified for it. No quality values exist for individual bases; no much larger clone is one base distant.

V loses 6 bases of germline sequence and J loses 9 bases, and the interval between the two ends is 12 bases. The germline V gene supplies CDR1 SQVTM and CDR2 ANQGSEA. Including the terminal cysteine and phenylalanine, the CDR3 comprises 11 residues. Here the CDR3 DNA is all that survives: 33 bases in frame from base 1. The TCR beta CDR3 regions were amplified from RNA transcripts. The TCR CDR3 was subjected to a first round of RT-PCR using the HTBI primer set and the Qiagen OneStep RT-PCR kit. Libraries were constructed in a second round of multiplex PCR, after which size selection and purification were performed. Sequencing of the libraries was done on an Illumina HiSeq2000 using paired-end 100 bp reads. The authors' analysis ran thus. SOAPnuke was used to process the raw data, with reads discarded if the reads contained adapters or uncalled bases, had a mean Phred below 15, or lacked an exact constant-primer or identifier match. COPE v1.2.5 was used to merge the high-quality paired reads, and each unique nucleotide sequence was defined as a clonotype. MiTCR v1.1 was used to align clonotypes to the IMGT TRBV, TRBD and TRBJ reference segments. The analysis was restricted to V-J combinations with a frequency above 0.0001, which together covered 99% to 99.2% of the repertoires. The TCS score was defined as the ratio of F50 (clonal expansion) to E x V (chaos), calculated using BLOSUM62-based TCRdist between CDR3 peptides within each V-J. Welch's t-statistics and random forest reduced roughly 540 V-J features to roughly 13, which were used in a naive Bayes classifier (R e1071). In-frame beta chains were kept once TCRdb had trimmed the public reads at Q25 with fastp and called clones with MiXCR. Here each entry gathers all rows of one CDR3 protein and keeps the most common genes and DNA. TCRdb assigned the V and J calls; the authors' analysis was not used. The sample data list hundreds of thousands of distinct CDR3 sequences, and more than 15% of these were observed just once. Jointly, the top ten make up 17% of the sample.

The material sequenced was blood. This TCR came from a woman aged 18-29 years with Graves' ophthalmopathy. The chain uses TRBV29-1 and TRBJ2-1; the D gene lacks a confident call. The DNA reads TGCAGCGTGGTCCCTGGGGTTGAGCAGTTCTTC. Its protein product is CSVVPGVEQFF.